Listed below are T cell receptor beta chains from one sample, sequenced in a study of a mutant IDH1 vaccine in newly diagnosed glioma. TCRdb's copy holds only in-frame clones and misses some; the assay was immunoSEQ multiplex PCR. The sample comprises tens of thousands of clones, approximately 84% of which are singletons, and about 3.7% rests with the top ten. The antigens for these receptors are not known. The sequenced sample was PBMCs, obtained from a glioma patient whose treatment included an IDH1 peptide vaccine. The origin of the receptors is a young man with glioma. The CDR3 runs from the conserved cysteine through the conserved F or W. The order of the fields is V gene, clone size, J gene, D gene, CDR3 protein, CDR3 DNA. D genes are given only for firm matches. Clone size, where shown, is once, few, many, or a class for clones that have expanded.

TRBV27	NA	TRBJ1-2	NA	CASRPTLNRERYGYTF	TGTGCCAGCAGGCCGACTCTTAACAGGGAAAGGTATGGCTACACCTTC
TRBV9	NA	TRBJ2-1	TRBD2	CASSVSGGLPYNEQFF	TGTGCCAGCAGCGTGAGCGGGGGCCTCCCCTACAATGAGCAGTTCTTC
TRBV7-8	NA	TRBJ2-5	TRBD2	CASSPTSAQETQYF	TGTGCCAGCAGCCCTACTAGCGCTCAAGAGACCCAGTACTTC
TRBV4-2	NA	TRBJ2-3	NA	CASRLSGGTDTQYF	TGTGCCAGCCGTCTTAGCGGCGGCACAGATACGCAGTATTTT
TRBV7-2	NA	TRBJ2-2	NA	CASSLPPGTGELFF	TGTGCCAGCAGCTTACCGCCGGGCACCGGGGAGCTGTTTTTT
TRBV5-4	NA	TRBJ2-5	NA	CASSLDGGLSSETQYF	TGTGCCAGCAGCTTGGACGGGGGGCTGAGTAGTGAGACCCAGTACTTC
TRBV19	once	TRBJ1-4	TRBD1	CASSMDRGLVEGKGLFF	TGTGCCAGTAGTATGGACAGGGGGCTGGTCGAAGGGAAAGGACTGTTTTTT
TRBV13	NA	TRBJ2-2	NA	CASTRDGGNTGELFF	TGTGCCAGCACCCGGGACGGGGGTAACACCGGGGAGCTGTTTTTT
TRBV10-3	NA	TRBJ2-3	TRBD2	CAISETGGGSTDTQYF	TGTGCCATCAGTGAGACTGGGGGGGGGAGCACAGATACGCAGTATTTT
TRBV7-2	NA	TRBJ2-3	NA	CASSLTGGGADTQYF	TGTGCCAGCAGCTTAACCGGCGGCGGGGCGGATACGCAGTATTTT
TRBV6-5	NA	TRBJ2-7	TRBD1	CASRRTGAYEQYF	TGTGCCAGCAGGCGGACAGGGGCCTACGAGCAGTACTTC
TRBV5-1	NA	TRBJ2-3	TRBD2	CASSLISGGGTDTQYF	TGCGCCAGCAGCTTGATTAGCGGGGGAGGCACAGATACGCAGTATTTT
TRBV7-3	once	TRBJ2-1	NA	CASGTGGEQFF	TGTGCCAGCGGAACCGGCGGTGAGCAGTTCTTC
TRBV9	NA	TRBJ1-5	TRBD1	CASSVGQGDQPQHF	TGTGCCAGCAGCGTAGGACAGGGTGATCAGCCCCAGCATTTT
TRBV28	NA	TRBJ1-1	TRBD1	CASGTGMNTEAFF	TGTGCCAGTGGGACAGGAATGAACACTGAAGCTTTCTTT